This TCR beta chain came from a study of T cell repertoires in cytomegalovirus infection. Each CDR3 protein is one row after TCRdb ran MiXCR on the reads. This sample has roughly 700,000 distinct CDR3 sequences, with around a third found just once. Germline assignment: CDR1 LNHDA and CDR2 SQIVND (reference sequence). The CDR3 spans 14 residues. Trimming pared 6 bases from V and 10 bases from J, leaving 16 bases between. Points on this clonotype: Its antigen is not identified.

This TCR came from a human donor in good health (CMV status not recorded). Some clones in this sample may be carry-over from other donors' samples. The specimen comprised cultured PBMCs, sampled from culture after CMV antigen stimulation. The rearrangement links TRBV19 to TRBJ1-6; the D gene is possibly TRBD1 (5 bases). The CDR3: CASSGRRAESPLHF. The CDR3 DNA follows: TGTGCCAGTAGCGGTCGCAGGGCAGAATCACCCCTCCACTTT. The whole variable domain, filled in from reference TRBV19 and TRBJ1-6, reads DGGITQSPKYLFRKEGQNVTLSCEQNLNHDAMYWYRQDPGQGLRLIYYSQIVNDFQKGDIAEGYSVSREKKESFPLTVTSAQKNPTAFYLCASSGRRAESPLHFGNGTRLTVT.